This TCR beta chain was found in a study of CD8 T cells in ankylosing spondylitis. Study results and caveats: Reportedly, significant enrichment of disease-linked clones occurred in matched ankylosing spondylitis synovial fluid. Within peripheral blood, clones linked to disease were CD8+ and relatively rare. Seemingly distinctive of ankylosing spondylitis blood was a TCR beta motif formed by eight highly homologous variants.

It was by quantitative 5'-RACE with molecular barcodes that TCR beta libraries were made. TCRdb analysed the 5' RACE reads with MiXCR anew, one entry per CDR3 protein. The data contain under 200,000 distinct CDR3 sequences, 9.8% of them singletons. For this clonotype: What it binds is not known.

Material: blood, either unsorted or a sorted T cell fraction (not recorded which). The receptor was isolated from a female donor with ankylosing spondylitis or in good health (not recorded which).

The CDR3 protein is CASSLERGSRNEQFF. DNA for the CDR3: TGTGCCAGCAGCTTGGAGAGGGGATCGCGGAATGAGCAGTTCTTC. The J gene is TRBJ2-1, the V gene TRBV5-6; perhaps D is TRBD1 or TRBD2 (5 bases each). V was pared by 0 bases and J by 7 bases, with 14 bases between. This CDR3 has 15 residues. Germline V lookup: CDR1 SGHDT, CDR2 YYEEEE.